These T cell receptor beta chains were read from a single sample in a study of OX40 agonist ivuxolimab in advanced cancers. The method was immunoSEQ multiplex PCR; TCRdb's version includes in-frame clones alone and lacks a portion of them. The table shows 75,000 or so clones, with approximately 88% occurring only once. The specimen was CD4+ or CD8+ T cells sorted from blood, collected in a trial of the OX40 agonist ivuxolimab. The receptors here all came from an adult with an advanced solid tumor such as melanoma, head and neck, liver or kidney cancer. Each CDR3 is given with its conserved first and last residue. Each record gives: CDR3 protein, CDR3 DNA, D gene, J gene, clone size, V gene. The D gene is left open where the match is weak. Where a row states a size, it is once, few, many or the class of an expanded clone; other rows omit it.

cdr3_aa: CASSSRDRANTGELFF
cdr3_nt: TGTGCCAGCAGCTCCCGGGACAGGGCAAACACCGGGGAGCTGTTTTTT
d_call: TRBD1
j_call: TRBJ2-2
clone_size: .
v_call: TRBV5-5

cdr3_aa: CASSASPWTEAFF
cdr3_nt: TGTGCCAGCAGCGCCTCCCCATGGACTGAAGCTTTCTTT
d_call: .
j_call: TRBJ1-1
clone_size: .
v_call: TRBV7-3

cdr3_aa: CASSVGDRLDYGYTF
cdr3_nt: TGTGCCAGCAGCGTAGGCGACAGACTCGACTATGGCTACACCTTC
d_call: .
j_call: TRBJ1-2
clone_size: once
v_call: TRBV9

cdr3_aa: CASSSIRENSNQPQHF
cdr3_nt: TGTGCCAGCAGCTCGATCCGGGAGAATAGCAATCAGCCCCAGCATTTT
d_call: .
j_call: TRBJ1-5
clone_size: .
v_call: TRBV2

cdr3_aa: CASSFDRTTTEAFF
cdr3_nt: TGTGCCAGCAGTTTCGACCGGACTACCACTGAAGCTTTCTTT
d_call: .
j_call: TRBJ1-1
clone_size: .
v_call: TRBV27

cdr3_aa: CASSLEWNQGGYEQYF
cdr3_nt: TGCGCCAGCAGCCTTGAATGGAACCAGGGGGGCTACGAGCAGTACTTC
d_call: .
j_call: TRBJ2-7
clone_size: .
v_call: TRBV4-3

cdr3_aa: CASAQLTYSGANVLTF
cdr3_nt: TGTGCCAGCGCCCAGCTTACTTACTCTGGGGCCAACGTCCTGACTTTC
d_call: .
j_call: TRBJ2-6
clone_size: .
v_call: TRBV6-6

cdr3_aa: CASSSGQGVTYEQYF
cdr3_nt: TGTGCCAGCAGCTCGGGACAGGGAGTAACCTACGAGCAGTACTTC
d_call: TRBD1
j_call: TRBJ2-7
clone_size: .
v_call: TRBV9

cdr3_aa: CASSIRDRVHEQYF
cdr3_nt: TGTGCCAGTAGTATAAGGGACAGGGTTCACGAGCAGTACTTC
d_call: TRBD1
j_call: TRBJ2-7
clone_size: .
v_call: TRBV19

cdr3_aa: CASSQAQQGARTDTQYF
cdr3_nt: TGTGCCAGCAGCCAAGCACAACAGGGGGCGAGGACAGATACGCAGTATTTT
d_call: TRBD1
j_call: TRBJ2-3
clone_size: .
v_call: TRBV4-2

cdr3_aa: CASSLSGYEQYF
cdr3_nt: TGTGCCAGCAGCCTTAGCGGCTACGAGCAGTACTTC
d_call: .
j_call: TRBJ2-7
clone_size: few
v_call: TRBV2

cdr3_aa: CASSVAGYTEAFF
cdr3_nt: TGTGCCAGCAGCGTAGCAGGGTACACTGAAGCTTTCTTT
d_call: .
j_call: TRBJ1-1
clone_size: .
v_call: TRBV9

cdr3_aa: CASSSMTSGGATDTQYF
cdr3_nt: TGTGCCAGCAGCTCAATGACTAGCGGGGGGGCCACAGATACGCAGTATTTT
d_call: TRBD2
j_call: TRBJ2-3
clone_size: .
v_call: TRBV5-6

cdr3_aa: CSVGQGVTEAFF
cdr3_nt: TGCAGCGTTGGACAGGGGGTGACTGAAGCTTTCTTT
d_call: TRBD1
j_call: TRBJ1-1
clone_size: .
v_call: TRBV29-1

cdr3_aa: CASSLSAGGSTDTQYF
cdr3_nt: TGTGCCAGCAGCTTGTCGGCGGGGGGGTCGACAGATACGCAGTATTTT
d_call: TRBD2
j_call: TRBJ2-3
clone_size: .
v_call: TRBV5-4

cdr3_aa: CAARDSRRTEAFF
cdr3_nt: TGTGCCGCCAGGGACAGCCGAAGGACTGAAGCTTTCTTT
d_call: TRBD1
j_call: TRBJ1-1
clone_size: .
v_call: TRBV27

cdr3_aa: CASSLGGYLSHYGYTF
cdr3_nt: TGTGCCAGCAGCTTAGGAGGGTACCTTTCTCACTATGGCTACACCTTC
d_call: .
j_call: TRBJ1-2
clone_size: .
v_call: TRBV7-2

cdr3_aa: CAWSVAEGGYTF
cdr3_nt: TGTGCCTGGAGTGTGGCAGAAGGGGGCTACACCTTC
d_call: .
j_call: TRBJ1-2
clone_size: .
v_call: TRBV30

cdr3_aa: CASSPRISDGYTF
cdr3_nt: TGTGCCAGCAGCCCCAGGATTTCGGATGGCTACACCTTC
d_call: .
j_call: TRBJ1-2
clone_size: .
v_call: TRBV14

cdr3_aa: CASSPSLSGVNYGYTF
cdr3_nt: TGTGCCAGCTCGCCTTCCTTGTCAGGAGTTAACTATGGCTACACCTTC
d_call: .
j_call: TRBJ1-2
clone_size: .
v_call: TRBV18

cdr3_aa: CASSLWRDLMNTEAFF
cdr3_nt: TGTGCCAGCTCTCTCTGGCGGGACCTCATGAACACTGAAGCTTTCTTT
d_call: .
j_call: TRBJ1-1
clone_size: .
v_call: TRBV18

cdr3_aa: CASSVTAGDTQYF
cdr3_nt: TGTGCCAGCAGTGTTACAGCGGGAGATACGCAGTATTTT
d_call: .
j_call: TRBJ2-3
clone_size: .
v_call: TRBV2

cdr3_aa: CASSSSSGGYTF
cdr3_nt: TGTGCCAGCAGCTCTTCCTCCGGGGGCTACACCTTC
d_call: .
j_call: TRBJ1-2
clone_size: .
v_call: TRBV7-8

cdr3_aa: CASSIGVRTEAFF
cdr3_nt: TGTGCCAGTAGTATAGGGGTACGGACTGAAGCTTTCTTT
d_call: .
j_call: TRBJ1-1
clone_size: .
v_call: TRBV19

cdr3_aa: CASSLTKNTEAFF
cdr3_nt: TGCGCCAGCAGCTTGACAAAGAACACTGAAGCTTTCTTT
d_call: .
j_call: TRBJ1-1
clone_size: .
v_call: TRBV5-1

cdr3_aa: CASSLPTFLVQYF
cdr3_nt: TGTGCCAGCAGCTTACCCACTTTCCTCGTTCAGTACTTC
d_call: .
j_call: TRBJ2-7
clone_size: .
v_call: TRBV7-8

cdr3_aa: CASSDRGGDQPQHF
cdr3_nt: TGTGCCAGCAGTGATAGAGGGGGGGATCAGCCCCAGCATTTT
d_call: .
j_call: TRBJ1-5
clone_size: .
v_call: TRBV6-1

cdr3_aa: CAISQTDQETQYF
cdr3_nt: TGTGCCATCAGTCAGACGGATCAAGAGACCCAGTACTTC
d_call: .
j_call: TRBJ2-5
clone_size: .
v_call: TRBV10-3

cdr3_aa: CAPRYEQYF
cdr3_nt: TGCGCCCCCCGATACGAGCAGTACTTC
d_call: .
j_call: TRBJ2-7
clone_size: .
v_call: TRBV10-1

cdr3_aa: CASSYSPVPNTEAFF
cdr3_nt: TGTGCCAGCAGTTACTCCCCAGTACCCAACACTGAAGCTTTCTTT
d_call: .
j_call: TRBJ1-1
clone_size: .
v_call: TRBV6-5